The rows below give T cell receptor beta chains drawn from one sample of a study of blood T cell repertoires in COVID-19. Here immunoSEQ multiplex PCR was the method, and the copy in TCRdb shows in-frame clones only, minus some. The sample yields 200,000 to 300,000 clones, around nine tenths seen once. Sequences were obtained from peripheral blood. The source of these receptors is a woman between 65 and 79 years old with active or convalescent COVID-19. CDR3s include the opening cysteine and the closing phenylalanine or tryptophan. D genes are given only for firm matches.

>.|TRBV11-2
CASRRLGENEQFF
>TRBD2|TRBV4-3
CASSQGGSGGRTGELFF
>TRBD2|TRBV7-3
CASSQTGGADEQYF
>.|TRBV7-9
CASSSQPGGQPQHF
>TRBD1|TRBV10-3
CAIARQGWYEQYF
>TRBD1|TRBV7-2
CASSLDRTSAEAFF
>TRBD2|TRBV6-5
CASSYRGGITGELFF
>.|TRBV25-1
CASSDQLGGPTSNEKLFF
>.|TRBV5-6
CASSLAPRVDSPLHF
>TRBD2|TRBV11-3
CASSPGTTSTDTQYF
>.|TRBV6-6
CASSLISSTEAFF
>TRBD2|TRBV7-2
CASREGSTDTQYF
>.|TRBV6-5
CASSLGGASTDTQYF
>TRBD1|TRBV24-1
CATSDPSTGRGTGELFF
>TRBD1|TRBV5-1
CASSLQGGSYNEQFF
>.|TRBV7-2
CASSPLGGGPLGETQYF
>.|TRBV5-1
CASSLDRSTSTDTQYF
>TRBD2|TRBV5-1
CASSFGTSGTDTQYF
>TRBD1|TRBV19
CASRVDRGNTEAFF
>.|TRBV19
CASSPSGSNQPQHF
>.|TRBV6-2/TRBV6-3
CASSTPPSPLHF
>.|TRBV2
CASSVLGLRTEAFF
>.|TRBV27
CASRTGSGGETQYF
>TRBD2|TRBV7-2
CASSSVAGAPRNQYF
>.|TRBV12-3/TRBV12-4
CASSPSRTAEAFF
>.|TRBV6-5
CASSNWDTDTEAFF
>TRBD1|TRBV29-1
CSVGGTVDGYTF
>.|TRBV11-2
CASRYAGPKGYNEQFF
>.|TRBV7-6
CASSLTEARSGNTIYF
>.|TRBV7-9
CASSLDGQRNEAFF
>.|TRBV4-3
CASSQVGGWDEQFF
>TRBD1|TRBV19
CASDQGAGDYGYTF
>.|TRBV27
CASGLRGERQYF
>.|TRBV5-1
CASSLDQANTGELFF
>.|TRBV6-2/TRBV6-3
CASSYIGQEAFF
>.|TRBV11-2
CASSDFSYGYTF
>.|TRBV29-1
CSVEQGEDTQYF
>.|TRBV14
CASSLRQLGTQYF
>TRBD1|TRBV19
CASSIGQGTTNEKLFF
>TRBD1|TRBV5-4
CASSDKQGGGYTF
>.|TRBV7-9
CASTSQASGTEAFF
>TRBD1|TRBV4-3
CASSVGQGVDQPQHF
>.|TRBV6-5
CASSLTGINNEQFF
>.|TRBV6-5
CASSYSVRDTNSPLHF
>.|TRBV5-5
CASSFQVGDQPQHF
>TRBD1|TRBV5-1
CASSPGQGFEKLFF
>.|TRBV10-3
CAISESQGGEAFF
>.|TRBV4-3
CASSQEVGLSLNYGYTF
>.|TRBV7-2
CASSFSPSGTEAFF
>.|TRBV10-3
CAIAGERNEKLFF
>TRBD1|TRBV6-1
CASSDRGWQETQYF
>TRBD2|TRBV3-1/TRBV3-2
CASSQELPGIAGRDEQFF
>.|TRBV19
CASSIFGWGENTEAFF